This note documents a single TCR beta chain sequence. Its antigen remains unknown. The libraries of TRB cDNA were constructed through 5' RACE using UMI labels. TCRdb reprocessed the 5' RACE reads, with one entry per CDR3 protein and no DNA. The sample has about 90,000 distinct CDR3 sequences. This CDR3 is 14 amino acids long. The record originates from a study of CXCR3-negative and CXCR3-positive naive CD8 T cells. Study observations and caveats: Greater hydrophobicity was found in TRB CDR3s of CXCR3-positive naive cells than of CXCR3-negative naive cells.

The V gene is TRBV12-3 or TRBV12-4, the J gene TRBJ2-3; TCRdb's D call, TRBD1, is unchecked because there is no DNA. The clonotype originates from a human donor in good health. Some clones in this sample may be carry-over from other donors' samples. The sequenced sample consisted of naive CXCR3+ CD8+ T cells from blood. Subset described: CD45RO-CCR7+CD27+CD95- naive CD8+ T cells expressing CXCR3 (TNR3+). Here the CDR3 reads CASSLGGAPDTQYF.